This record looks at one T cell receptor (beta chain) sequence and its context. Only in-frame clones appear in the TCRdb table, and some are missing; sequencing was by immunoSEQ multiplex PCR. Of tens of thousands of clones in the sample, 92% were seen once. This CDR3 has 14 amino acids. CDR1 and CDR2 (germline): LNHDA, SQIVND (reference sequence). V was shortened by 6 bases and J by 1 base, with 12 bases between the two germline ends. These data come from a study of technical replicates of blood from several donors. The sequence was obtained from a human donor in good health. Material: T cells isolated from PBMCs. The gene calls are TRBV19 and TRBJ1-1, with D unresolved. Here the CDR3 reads CASSETGRNTEAFF. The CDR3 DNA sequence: TGTGCCAGTAGCGAGACCGGGAGGAACACTGAAGCTTTCTTT.